This TCR beta chain was observed in a study of beta chain features in type 1 diabetes. Study outcomes and limitations: Researchers report that Type 1 diabetes patients had moderately but significantly shorter TCRB CDR3s across all four CD4+ subsets.

Every bit of the isolated RNA underwent reverse transcription, so sequencing read expressed TCRB transcripts. Sequencing used immunoSEQ multiplex PCR; TCRdb keeps in-frame clones, though not all of them. The sample shows almost 350,000 clones, approximately 9.7% of them seen only once. The CDR3 runs to 17 residues. V was clipped by 5 bases and J by 3 bases; unmatched bases: 10. The germline V gene encodes CDR1 SGHAT and CDR2 FQNNGV. It was one heparinised blood draw, averaging roughly 0.11 L, that each donor gave. As for this clone: Its antigen is unidentified.

Sequencing was done on a sample of central memory CD4+ T cells from blood. This TCR came from a young man with type 1 diabetes. This chain connects TRBV11-2 to TRBJ1-5; the match to TRBD1 covers 10 bases. CDR3 nucleotide sequence: TGTGCCAGCAGCCCTTCCGGGACAGGGGACTTCAATCAGCCCCAGCATTTT. The encoded protein is CASSPSGTGDFNQPQHF.